This T cell receptor beta chain originates from a study of blood T cell repertoires in COVID-19. Study-level information: Some COVID-19 samples were acute and others convalescent; all came from the United States, Italy and Spain. The cDNA or gDNA used as material had been derived from T cells, B-cell-depleted T cells, or PBMCs.

This clone was picked up a small number of times. Germline CDR1 and CDR2: MNHEY and SMNVEV (reference sequence). The V and J ends lost 5 bases and 7 bases respectively, with 18 bases between them. The CDR3 spans 15 residues. The authors' processing: Amplifying reference gene primers gave estimates of nucleated cell counts. The assay was immunoSEQ multiplex PCR, and TCRdb's table has in-frame clones only and misses some. The DNA gave D and trimming, while V, J and clone size come from that table. This table has about 170,000 clones, about 74% appearing once. Sequenced sample: peripheral blood. The sequence derives from an elderly woman with acute or convalescent COVID-19. V usage is TRBV27 and J usage is TRBJ1-5; D may be TRBD1 (6 bases). CDR3 DNA sequence: TGTGCCAGCAGTCCCGAGGGGGTCGGCGGCCAGCCCCAGCATTTT. The encoded protein is CASSPEGVGGQPQHF.